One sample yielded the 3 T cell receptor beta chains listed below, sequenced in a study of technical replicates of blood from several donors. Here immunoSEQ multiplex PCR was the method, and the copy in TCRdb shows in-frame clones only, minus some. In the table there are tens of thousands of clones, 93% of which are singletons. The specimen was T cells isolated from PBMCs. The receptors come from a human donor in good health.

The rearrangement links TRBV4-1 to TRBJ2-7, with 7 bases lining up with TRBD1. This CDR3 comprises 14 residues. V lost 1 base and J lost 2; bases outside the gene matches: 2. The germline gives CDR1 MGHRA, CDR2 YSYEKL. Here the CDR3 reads CASSQATGTYEQYF. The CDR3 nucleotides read TGCGCCAGCAGCCAAGCGACAGGGACCTACGAGCAGTACTTC.

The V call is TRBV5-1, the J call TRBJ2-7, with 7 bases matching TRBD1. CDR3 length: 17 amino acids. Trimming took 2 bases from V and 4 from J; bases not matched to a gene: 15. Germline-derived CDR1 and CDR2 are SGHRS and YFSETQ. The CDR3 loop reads CASSFFLEQGIGYEQYF. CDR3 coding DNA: TGCGCCAGCAGCTTTTTTCTGGAACAGGGGATCGGGTACGAGCAGTACTTC.

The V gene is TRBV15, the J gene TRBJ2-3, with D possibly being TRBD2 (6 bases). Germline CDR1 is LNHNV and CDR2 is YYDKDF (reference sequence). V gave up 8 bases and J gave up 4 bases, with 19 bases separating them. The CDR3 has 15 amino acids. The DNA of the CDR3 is TGTGCCACCGTAGTGGCGGGGACTGGTGCAGATACGCAGTATTTT. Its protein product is CATVVAGTGADTQYF. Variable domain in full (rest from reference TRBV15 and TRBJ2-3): DAMVIQNPRYQVTQFGKPVTLSCSQTLNHNVMYWYQQKSSQAPKLLFHYYDKDFNNEADTPDNFQSRRPNTSFCFLDIRSPGLGDTAMYLCATVVAGTGADTQYFGPGTRLTVL.